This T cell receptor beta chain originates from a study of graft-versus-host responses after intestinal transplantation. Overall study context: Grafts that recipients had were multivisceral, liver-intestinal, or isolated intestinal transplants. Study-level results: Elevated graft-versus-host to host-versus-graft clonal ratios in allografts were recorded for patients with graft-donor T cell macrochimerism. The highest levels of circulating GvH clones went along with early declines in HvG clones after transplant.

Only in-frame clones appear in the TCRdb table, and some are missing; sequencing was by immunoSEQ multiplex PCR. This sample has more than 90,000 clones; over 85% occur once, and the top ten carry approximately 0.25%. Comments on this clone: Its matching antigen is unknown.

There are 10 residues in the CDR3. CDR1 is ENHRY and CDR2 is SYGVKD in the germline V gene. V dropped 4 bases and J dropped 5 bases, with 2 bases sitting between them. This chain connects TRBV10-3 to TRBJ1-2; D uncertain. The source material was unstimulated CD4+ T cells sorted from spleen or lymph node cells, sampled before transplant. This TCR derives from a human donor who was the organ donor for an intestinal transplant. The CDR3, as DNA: TGTGCCATCAGTGGATATGGCTACACCTTC. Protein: CAISGYGYTF.